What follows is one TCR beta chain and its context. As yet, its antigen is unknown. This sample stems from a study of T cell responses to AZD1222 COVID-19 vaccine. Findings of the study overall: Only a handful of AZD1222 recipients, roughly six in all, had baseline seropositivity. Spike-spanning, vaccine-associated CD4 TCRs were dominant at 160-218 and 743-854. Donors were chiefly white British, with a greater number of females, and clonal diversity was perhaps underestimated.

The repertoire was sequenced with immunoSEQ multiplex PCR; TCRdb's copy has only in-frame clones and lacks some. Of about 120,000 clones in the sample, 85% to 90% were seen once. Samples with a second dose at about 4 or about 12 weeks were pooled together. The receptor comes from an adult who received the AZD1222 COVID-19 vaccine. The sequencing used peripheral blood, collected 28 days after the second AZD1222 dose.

The CDR3 spells CASSKWDRAFDQPQHF. DNA of the CDR3: TGTGCCAGCAGCAAGTGGGACAGGGCTTTTGATCAGCCCCAGCATTTT. The chain combines TRBV6-2 or TRBV6-3 with TRBJ1-5, with TRBD1 matching 9 bases. Per the germline V gene, CDR1 is MNHEY and CDR2 is SVGEGT. This CDR3 is built from 16 residues. V dropped 6 bases and J dropped 5; count of bases not matched to a gene: 11.